These 32 T cell receptor beta chains originate from one sample sequenced in a study of hypomethylating agent response in myelodysplastic syndrome. Assay: immunoSEQ multiplex PCR; the TCRdb copy retains only in-frame clones and omits some. The data contain some 4,100 clones, about 87% of them singletons. The sequences come from bone marrow, collected before or after starting hypomethylating agent treatment for myelodysplastic syndrome (not recorded which). The receptors shown here come from a human donor with myelodysplastic syndrome.

This chain joins TRBV4-3 and TRBJ1-6; D call uncertain. Looked up from germline, CDR1 is LGHNA and CDR2 is YSLEER. This CDR3 spans 14 amino acids. V was pared by 0 bases and J by 4 bases, with 4 bases between. This CDR3 is CASSQDRYNSPLHF. DNA of the CDR3: TGCGCCAGCAGCCAAGACAGGTATAATTCACCCCTCCACTTT.

This chain connects TRBV15 to TRBJ1-3; no definite D call. Trimming stripped 0 bases from V and 0 bases from J, with 6 bases between. Per germline, CDR1 LNHNV and CDR2 YYDKDF (reference sequence). The length of the CDR3 is 15 residues. CDR3 bases: TGTGCCACCAGCAGAGATTACAGCTCTGGAAACACCATATATTTT. This translates into CATSRDYSSGNTIYF.

This chain uses TRBV7-2 with TRBJ2-1; 12 bases are a match to TRBD2. Per the germline V gene, CDR1 is SGHTA and CDR2 is FQGNSA. V dropped 1 base and J dropped 5; count of bases not matched to a gene: 9. This CDR3 is built from 18 residues. This CDR3 is CASSLDRTSGVKNNEQFF. DNA for the CDR3: TGTGCCAGCAGCTTAGACAGGACTAGCGGGGTCAAGAACAATGAGCAGTTCTTC.

This clone was seen once. This chain connects TRBV7-2 to TRBJ1-1; TRBD1 might be the D (6 bases). Germline CDR1 and CDR2: SGHTA and FQGNSA. This CDR3 is 16 amino acids long. The V and J ends lost 6 bases and 0 bases respectively, with 17 bases between them. CDR3 coding DNA: TGTGCCAGCAGGGCGGGGGGCGCCGGAATGAACACTGAAGCTTTCTTT. It translates to CASRAGGAGMNTEAFF. Filled out from reference TRBV7-2 and TRBJ1-1, the complete variable domain reads GAGVSQSPSNKVTEKGKDVELRCDPISGHTALYWYRQSLGQGLEFLIYFQGNSAPDKSGLPSDRFSAERTGGSVSTLTIQRTQQEDSAVYLCASRAGGAGMNTEAFFGQGTRLTVV.

This chain uses TRBV9 with TRBJ1-4, with TRBD1 matching over 7 bases. This CDR3 region has 15 residues. The germline V gene encodes CDR1 SGDLS and CDR2 YYNGEE. With 0 bases clipped from V and 8 bases from J, the junction kept 7 bases outside the gene matches. In DNA form, the CDR3 reads TGTGCCAGCAGCGTAGCGACAGGGTCGGCGGAAAAACTGTTTTTT. Translating gives CASSVATGSAEKLFF. Complete variable domain (other parts from reference TRBV9 and TRBJ1-4): DSGVTQTPKHLITATGQRVTLRCSPRSGDLSVYWYQQSLDQGLQFLIQYYNGEERAKGNILERFSAQQFPDLHSELNLSSLELGDSALYFCASSVATGSAEKLFFGSGTQLSVL.

The chain recombines TRBV7-2 with TRBJ2-7; weak D call: TRBD2 (5 bases). Germline CDR1 SGHTA, CDR2 FQGNSA. The V end lost 4 bases, the J end lost 6 bases, and 16 bases lay between the germline ends. There are 14 residues in the CDR3. The CDR3 nucleotides are TGTGCCAGCAGCTCCGGACTGGTCCACCTCGAGCAGTACTTC. It translates to CASSSGLVHLEQYF.

The chain employs TRBV11-2 and TRBJ2-2; D uncertain. CDR3 size: 17 residues. Germline assignment: CDR1 SGHAT and CDR2 FQNNGV. Trimming took off 6 bases at V and 0 bases at J, with 17 bases between the two ends. CDR3 nucleotide sequence: TGTGCCAGCAGTTATGAACGGGCAGAAACGAACACCGGGGAGCTGTTTTTT. Translated: CASSYERAETNTGELFF. Variable domain in full (rest from reference TRBV11-2 and TRBJ2-2): EAGVAQSPRYKIIEKRQSVAFWCNPISGHATLYWYQQILGQGPKLLIQFQNNGVVDDSQLPKDRFSAERLKGVDSTLKIQPAKLEDSAVYLCASSYERAETNTGELFFGEGSRLTVL.

This sequence joins TRBV5-4 and TRBJ2-7; D gene ambiguous. The V gene's germline CDR1 is SGHNT and CDR2 YYREEE (reference sequence). The V and J ends lost 1 base and 3 bases respectively, with 8 bases between them. This CDR3 is 13 amino acids long. CDR3 sequence reads: CASSLPPSYEQYF. The CDR3 DNA follows: TGTGCCAGCAGCTTGCCTCCGAGCTACGAGCAGTACTTC.

V is TRBV11-2 and J is TRBJ2-7; 8 nucleotides line up with TRBD2. The trim removed 0 bases at V and 3 bases at J, leaving 4 bases unmatched. The germline CDR1 and CDR2 sequences are SGHAT and FQNNGV. This CDR3 region has 15 residues. CDR3 nucleotides: TGTGCCAGCAGCTTAGAAAGGACTAGCAGCTACGAGCAGTACTTC. Amino acids: CASSLERTSSYEQYF.

The chain combines TRBV6-6 with TRBJ2-1; D is possibly TRBD2 (6 bases). The CDR3 is 15 residues long. Trimming shortened V by 8 bases and J by 9 bases, and 23 bases separated the two germline ends. The germline V gene has CDR1 MNHNY and CDR2 SVGAGI (reference sequence). Here the CDR3 reads CASARPGVTVFEQFF. The CDR3 DNA sequence: TGTGCCAGCGCTCGACCGGGAGTTACGGTCTTTGAGCAGTTCTTC.

CDR3 coding DNA: TGCGCCAGCAGTGACTGGGCTAGCGGGCCCTACGAGCAGTACTTC. Translation: CASSDWASGPYEQYF. V usage is TRBV10-1 and J usage is TRBJ2-7, with 8 bases identical to TRBD2. After removal of 3 bases from V and 2 bases from J, the junction contained 6 bases not matched to a gene. Looked up from germline, CDR1 is WNHNN and CDR2 is SYGVQD (reference sequence). CDR3 length equals 15 residues.

The CDR3 here is CASSLGWGGLGEQFF. The DNA of the CDR3 is TGTGCCAGCAGCTTAGGCTGGGGTGGGTTAGGTGAGCAGTTCTTC. The chain links TRBV7-2 to TRBJ2-1; no reliable D call. This CDR3 spans 15 amino acids. V lost 1 base, J lost 9 bases, and 16 bases lay in between. Germline lookup yields CDR1 SGHTA and CDR2 FQGNSA.

The chain couples TRBV9 to TRBJ2-1; 8 bases agree with TRBD2. The CDR3 consists of 16 residues. Germline CDR1 and CDR2: SGDLS and YYNGEE. V gave up 3 bases and J gave up 7 bases; unmatched junction bases: 12. CDR3 DNA: TGTGCCAGCAGCGACTTCCGGGGGGGGTGGGAAAATGAGCAGTTCTTC. Residues: CASSDFRGGWENEQFF.

The gene calls are TRBV7-4 and TRBJ1-5; D unresolved. Trimming took 6 bases from V and 5 from J, leaving 14 bases between them. The CDR3 consists of 14 residues. CDR1 and CDR2 from the germline V gene are SGHVT and SQSDAQ. The CDR3 sequence: CASRQGRLDQPQHF. As DNA, the CDR3 is TGTGCCAGCAGACAAGGACGGTTAGATCAGCCCCAGCATTTT. Looking up the rest from reference TRBV7-4 and TRBJ1-5 gives the full variable domain: GAGVSQSPRYKVAKRGRDVALRCDSISGHVTLYWYRQTLGQGSEVLTYSQSDAQRDKSGRPSGRFSAERPERSVSTLKIQRTEQGDSAVYLCASRQGRLDQPQHFGDGTRLSIL.

The rearrangement links TRBV5-1 to TRBJ1-2; 7 bases are shared with TRBD1. V dropped 4 bases and J dropped 1; count of bases not matched to a gene: 4. This CDR3 comprises 14 residues. Germline V CDR1 and CDR2: SGHRS, YFSETQ. The CDR3 sequence is CASSGGQLNYGYTF. In DNA form, the CDR3 reads TGCGCCAGCAGCGGGGGACAGCTTAACTATGGCTACACCTTC.

This chain links TRBV9 with TRBJ2-3; TRBD1 is a possible D gene (5 bases). Deletions cut 5 bases from V and 1 base from J, with 23 bases between. The CDR3 spans 18 residues. Per germline, CDR1 SGDLS and CDR2 YYNGEE. The CDR3 sequence is CASRVGQKGMMRTDTQYF. DNA of the CDR3: TGTGCCAGCAGGGTGGGGCAGAAGGGAATGATGCGCACAGATACGCAGTATTTT.

The chain joins TRBV29-1 to TRBJ2-3; D ambiguous. The CDR3 spans 11 residues. Trimming took off 7 bases at V and 2 bases at J, with 7 bases between the two ends. Germline V gene data show CDR1 as SQVTM and CDR2 as ANQGSEA. Written as DNA, the CDR3 is TGCAGCGGGGGAAACACAGATACGCAGTATTTT. It yields the protein CSGGNTDTQYF.

V is TRBV5-1 and J is TRBJ1-2, with a weak D call TRBD1 (5 bases). The ends were cut back, 4 bases at V and 9 bases at J, with 19 bases in the middle. Germline V gene sequence: CDR1 SGHRS, CDR2 YFSETQ. There are 14 residues in the CDR3. The DNA of the CDR3 is TGCGCCAGCAGCGTCGGGACGAGAGGAGATAGCTACACCTTC. Translating gives CASSVGTRGDSYTF.

The rearrangement uses TRBV7-2 and TRBJ2-7; 10 bases are a match to TRBD2. V was clipped by 5 bases and J by 3 bases; unmatched bases: 7. This CDR3 is built from 15 residues. Germline V lookup: CDR1 SGHTA, CDR2 FQGNSA. The CDR3 reads CASSLGLAEFYEQYF. The CDR3 DNA is TGTGCCAGCAGCCTCGGACTAGCGGAGTTCTACGAGCAGTACTTC.

The CDR3 loop reads CASSSKGLAVAKNIQYF. The CDR3 DNA reads as TGTGCCAGCAGCTCGAAGGGACTAGCCGTGGCCAAAAACATTCAGTACTTC. The chain has TRBV7-2 and TRBJ2-4; 9 bases match TRBD2. This CDR3 has 17 residues. Germline V CDR1 and CDR2: SGHTA, FQGNSA. V was clipped by 4 bases and J by 1 base; unmatched bases: 8.

This clone was counted between two and nine times. The V call is TRBV7-9, the J call TRBJ2-7, with 8 bases fitting TRBD2. Trimming removed 1 base from V and 4 bases from J; junction bases left unmatched: 6. In germline, CDR1 is SEHNR, CDR2 FQNEAQ (reference sequence). The CDR3 is 15 amino acids. DNA for the CDR3: TGTGCCAGCAGCTTAGTATCCGGGAGGGTATACGAGCAGTACTTC. Protein product: CASSLVSGRVYEQYF.

The chain links TRBV9 to TRBJ2-2, with TRBD2 matching over 11 bases. The CDR3 sequence is 19 residues long. V lost 4 bases to trimming and J lost 5 bases; unmatched junction nucleotides: 16. Germline loops: CDR1 SGDLS, CDR2 YYNGEE. CDR3 bases: TGTGCCAGCAGCCCTCGTAATACTAGCGGGAGTAGCCGAACCGGGGAGCTGTTTTTT. As protein: CASSPRNTSGSSRTGELFF. Full variable domain (outside the CDR3, taken from reference TRBV9 and TRBJ2-2): DSGVTQTPKHLITATGQRVTLRCSPRSGDLSVYWYQQSLDQGLQFLIQYYNGEERAKGNILERFSAQQFPDLHSELNLSSLELGDSALYFCASSPRNTSGSSRTGELFFGEGSRLTVL.

The chain carries TRBV6-5 and TRBJ2-1; TRBD2 matches 8 bases. Germline loops: CDR1 MNHEY, CDR2 SVGAGI. The CDR3 contains 11 residues. The V and J ends lost 2 bases and 12 bases, in that order; junction bases with no gene match: 0. The CDR3 spells CASSYAGGQFF. In nucleotides, the CDR3 is TGTGCCAGCAGTTACGCGGGGGGGCAGTTCTTC.

V gene TRBV9 combines with J gene TRBJ2-2; D possibly matches TRBD1 or TRBD2 (5 bases each). The CDR3 length is 14 residues. Trimming shortened V by 2 bases and J by 4 bases, and 9 bases separated the two germline ends. Germline V gene data show CDR1 as SGDLS and CDR2 as YYNGEE. In DNA, the CDR3 is TGTGCCAGCAGCGTTTCAGGGACCACCGGGGAGCTGTTTTTT. It codes for CASSVSGTTGELFF.

Details on this clone: The same CDR3 arises from other DNA sequences in this sample as well. V and J are TRBV9 and TRBJ2-5, with D perhaps matching TRBD2 (7 bases). V gave up 2 bases and J gave up 2 bases, with 16 bases separating them. The CDR3 has 16 amino acids. Germline V lookup: CDR1 SGDLS, CDR2 YYNGEE. The CDR3 spells CASSVWGLAAQETQYF. The CDR3 bases are TGTGCCAGCAGCGTTTGGGGGCTAGCGGCACAAGAGACCCAGTACTTC.

The chain carries TRBV7-2 and TRBJ1-5, with TRBD1 as a possible D gene (5 bases). This CDR3 comprises 14 residues. Trimming left V 2 bases short and J 5 bases short, with 10 bases between. Germline V lookup: CDR1 SGHTA, CDR2 FQGNSA. The CDR3 spells CASSLWAGDQPQHF. Here the CDR3 DNA reads TGTGCCAGCAGCTTATGGGCGGGGGATCAGCCCCAGCATTTT.

CDR3: CATSRDRVDSPSNRYTF. CDR3 coding DNA: TGTGCCACCAGCAGAGATCGTGTTGATTCCCCTTCGAATCGCTACACCTTC. The J gene is TRBJ1-2, the V gene TRBV15; D is unresolved. The CDR3 has 17 residues. V shed 0 bases and J shed 9 bases, with 23 bases lying between them. Germline CDR1 is LNHNV and CDR2 is YYDKDF (reference sequence).

The chain is built from TRBV6-6 and TRBJ1-6; TRBD1 matches 9 bases. Germline-derived CDR1 and CDR2 are MNHNY and SVGAGI (reference sequence). This CDR3 has 15 residues. The V and J ends lost 7 bases and 3 bases, in that order; junction bases with no gene match: 4. CDR3 coding DNA: TGTGCCAGCACCCTGGACAGGGGCTATAATTCACCCCTCCACTTT. Amino acids: CASTLDRGYNSPLHF.

The chain employs TRBV15 and TRBJ1-4, with D unresolved. The CDR3 contains 12 residues. Germline V gene data show CDR1 as LNHNV and CDR2 as YYDKDF (reference sequence). Trimming shortened V by 0 bases and J by 7 bases, and 3 bases separated the two germline ends. CDR3 residues: CATSRDGEKLFF. CDR3 bases: TGTGCCACCAGCAGAGATGGTGAAAAACTGTTTTTT.

The genes are TRBV5-1 and TRBJ2-1; 13 nucleotides align to TRBD2. Germline lookup yields CDR1 SGHRS and CDR2 YFSETQ. With V trimmed by 0 bases and J by 6 bases, 6 bases remained unmatched. This CDR3 comprises 17 residues. The CDR3 sequence: CASSLDTSGRALNEQFF. CDR3 DNA sequence: TGCGCCAGCAGCTTGGATACTAGCGGGAGGGCCCTCAATGAGCAGTTCTTC.

The chain employs TRBV5-1 and TRBJ1-1; D remains ambiguous. Germline V gene lookup returns CDR1 SGHRS and CDR2 YFSETQ. V lost 3 bases and J lost 1, with 10 bases in between. This CDR3 is built from 14 residues. This chain's CDR3 is CASSWREENTEAFF. CDR3 in DNA: TGCGCCAGCAGCTGGAGGGAAGAGAACACTGAAGCTTTCTTT.

The V and J genes are TRBV25-1 and TRBJ1-2; 10 bases align to TRBD1. Germline V CDR1 and CDR2: MGHDK, SYGVNS. The CDR3 consists of 14 residues. After removal of 6 bases from V and 2 bases from J, the junction contained 3 bases not matched to a gene. For the CDR3, the DNA is TGTGCCAGCAGGGGGACAGGGGAAAACTATGGCTACACCTTC. Protein: CASRGTGENYGYTF.